This T cell receptor (beta chain) was obtained from a study of T cell responses to AZD1222 COVID-19 vaccine. Study background: Samples with a second dose at about 4 or about 12 weeks were pooled together. Study-level findings and limits: Donors were chiefly white British, with a greater number of females, and clonal diversity was perhaps underestimated.

As concerns this clone: No antigen is known for it.

Germline CDR1 is LNHDA and CDR2 is SQIVND (reference sequence). V dropped 10 bases and J dropped 0 bases, with 9 bases sitting between them. CDR3 length: 12 amino acids. Sequenced by immunoSEQ multiplex PCR; TCRdb stores in-frame clones only, minus some. The table records 120,000 to 150,000 clones, approximately 90% of them present only once. This chain connects TRBV19 to TRBJ1-2; no clear D gene. This TCR derives from an adult in good health. Here the sequenced sample was peripheral blood, taken on day 0 of AZD1222 vaccination. CDR3 bases: TGTGCCATTCGGAGAACTAACTATGGCTACACCTTC. Protein sequence: CAIRRTNYGYTF.